This passage covers 32 T cell receptor beta chains from one sample sequenced in a study of spatial heterogeneity in lung cancer. MiXCR, applied by TCRdb to the 5' RACE reads, yields one record per CDR3 protein. Among several hundred distinct CDR3 sequences listed, roughly 65% were seen once. Points from the study as a whole: The number of expanded tumor alpha and beta chains correlated with mutation number.

Documented time point: sample taken at primary tumor resection. What these receptors recognize is not known. The sequences come from lung tumor tissue, collected at surgery. The receptors were sampled from a male donor with early-stage non-small cell lung cancer.

Of note for this clonotype: This beta chain is an unintended read in a library built for alpha chains; its size means little. The chain has TRBV6-1 and TRBJ1-2; 7 nucleotides match TRBD1. Per the germline V gene, CDR1 is MNHNS and CDR2 is SASEGT. With V trimmed by 6 bases and J by 8 bases, 12 bases remained unmatched. This CDR3 is built from 14 residues. CDR3 sequence reads: CASRSEGTVTGYTF. CDR3 DNA: TGTGCCAGCAGGAGTGAAGGGACAGTAACCGGCTACACCTTC.

Concerning this clonotype itself: The library was prepared for alpha chains; this beta chain is a stray read, so its frequency means little. The chain recombines TRBV2 with TRBJ2-1; D call uncertain. Germline assignment: CDR1 SNHLY and CDR2 FYNNEI. The ends were cut back, 6 bases at V and 1 base at J, with 7 bases in the middle. The length of the CDR3 is 13 residues. The CDR3 protein is CASSQTSYNEQFF. The CDR3 nucleotides read TGTGCCAGCAGCCAAACTTCCTACAATGAGCAGTTCTTC.

Comment on this clonotype: Because the library targeted alpha chains, this beta chain is an off-target read whose size means little. The chain carries TRBV12-5 and TRBJ1-2, with 7 bases lining up with TRBD1. The germline V gene encodes CDR1 LGHNT and CDR2 FRNRAP. V lost 0 bases to trimming and J lost 4 bases; unmatched junction nucleotides: 8. The CDR3 contains 16 residues. CDR3 amino acids: CASGLVGRGTSYGYTF. CDR3 nucleotides: TGTGCTAGTGGTTTGGTGGGCAGGGGGACCTCCTATGGCTACACCTTC.

Details on this clonotype: The library was built for alpha chains, so this beta chain is an off-target read and its size means little. The CDR3 sequence: CASSLGQGAGANVLTF. For the CDR3, the DNA is TGTGCCAGCAGCTTAGGCCAGGGTGCAGGGGCCAACGTCCTGACTTTC. This sequence joins TRBV11-1 and TRBJ2-6, with a tentative D call TRBD1 (5 bases). The length of the CDR3 is 16 residues. CDR1 is SGHAT, CDR2 FQDESV, per germline (reference sequence). V dropped 1 base and J dropped 4 bases, with 11 bases sitting between them. The variable domain in full, with the rest retrieved from reference TRBV11-1 and TRBJ2-6, is EAEVAQSPRYKITEKSQAVAFWCDPISGHATLYWYRQILGQGPELLVQFQDESVVDDSQLPKDRFSAERLKGVDSTLKIQPAELGDSAMYLCASSLGQGAGANVLTFGAGSRLTVL.

Points on this clonotype: With the library built for alpha chains, this beta chain is off target and its frequency is not meaningful. The chain employs TRBV6-6 and TRBJ2-3; D remains ambiguous. The germline gives CDR1 MNHNY, CDR2 SVGAGI (reference sequence). V lost 4 bases and J 10 bases, leaving 12 bases between the germline ends. CDR3 size: 12 residues. CDR3 loop: CASSFEGMSQYF. The CDR3 DNA follows: TGTGCCAGCAGTTTCGAAGGAATGTCGCAGTATTTT.

As concerns this clonotype: This beta chain came through as a stray read in a library set up for alpha chains, and its size says little. The V gene is TRBV2, the J gene TRBJ2-7; D may be TRBD2 (5 bases). CDR1 SNHLY and CDR2 FYNNEI come from the germline V gene. The CDR3 sequence is 14 residues long. V was pared by 6 bases and J by 10 bases, with 22 bases between. The CDR3, as DNA: TGTGCCAGCAGCTTAGGACTGGACTCCTATGAACAGTACTTC. Translated, it gives CASSLGLDSYEQYF.

A note on this clonotype: This beta chain is off target for a library built for alpha chains, so its abundance means little. This chain uses TRBV6-5 with TRBJ2-7, with 7 positions matching TRBD2. The V gene end was trimmed by 2 bases and the J gene end by 2 bases; junction bases not matched to a gene: 3. The CDR3 runs 14 residues. The germline V gene has CDR1 MNHEY and CDR2 SVGAGI. The CDR3 DNA sequence: TGTGCCAGCAGTTACGGGGGGGAAACCTACGAGCAGTACTTC. Protein sequence: CASSYGGETYEQYF.

This clonotype was seen a few times. The library was built for alpha chains, so this beta chain is an off-target read and its size means little. The CDR3 coding sequence is TGTGCCAGCAGCTTGGAGGTCACCGGGGAGCTGTTTTTT. It encodes CASSLEVTGELFF. The rearrangement uses TRBV5-8 and TRBJ2-2; D gene ambiguous. The ends were cut back, 0 bases at V and 4 bases at J, with 4 bases in the middle. There are 13 residues in the CDR3. CDR1 SGHTS and CDR2 YDEGEE come from the germline V gene.

Concerning this clonotype: The library was built for alpha chains, so this beta chain is an off-target read and its size means little. DNA for the CDR3: TGTGCCAGCAGCCCTTTGTCTAACACAGATACGCAGTATTTT. Its translation is CASSPLSNTDTQYF. The chain joins TRBV7-3 to TRBJ2-3, with D unclear. The CDR3 has 14 residues. V lost 5 bases and J lost 2, with 11 bases in between. Germline-derived CDR1 and CDR2 are SGHTA and FQGTGA. Full variable domain (remainder filled in from reference TRBV7-3 and TRBJ2-3): GAGVSQTPSNKVTEKGKYVELRCDPISGHTALYWYRQSLGQGPEFLIYFQGTGAADDSGLPNDRFFAVRPEGSVSTLKIQRTERGDSAVYLCASSPLSNTDTQYFGPGTRLTVL.

This clonotype was observed once. Little can be read into the size of this beta chain, an off-target read in a library designed for alpha chains. The rearrangement joins TRBV11-2 to TRBJ2-3; 7 bases align to TRBD1. This CDR3 is built from 15 residues. Germline trimming cut 3 bases from V and 5 bases from J; bases unmatched to any gene: 8. CDR1 is SGHAT, CDR2 FQNNGV, per germline. The CDR3 nucleotides read TGTGCCAGCAGCTTCGCCTGGACAGGAGGAGATACGCAGTATTTT. As protein: CASSFAWTGGDTQYF.

This clonotype appeared a few times. Within a library made for alpha chains, this beta chain is off target, and its count is uninformative. The gene calls are TRBV5-1 and TRBJ1-1; weak D call: TRBD1 (5 bases). Germline loops: CDR1 SGHRS, CDR2 YFSETQ. V was clipped by 0 bases and J by 5 bases, with 8 bases between them. CDR3 size: 13 residues. In DNA, the CDR3 is TGCGCCAGCAGCTTGGCAGGGCGAACTGAAGCTTTCTTT. Translating gives CASSLAGRTEAFF. The full variable domain, completed using reference TRBV5-1 and TRBJ1-1, is KAGVTQTPRYLIKTRGQQVTLSCSPISGHRSVSWYQQTPGQGLQFLFEYFSETQRNKGNFPGRFSGRQFSNSRSEMNVSTLELGDSALYLCASSLAGRTEAFFGQGTRLTVV.

Concerning this clonotype: This beta chain represents an off-target read in a library built for alpha chains; its size is of limited meaning. CDR3 sequence: CAWSVGQGLNQPQHF. Here the CDR3 DNA reads TGTGCCTGGAGTGTAGGGCAGGGGCTAAATCAGCCCCAGCATTTT. This chain uses TRBV30 with TRBJ1-5, with a weak D call TRBD1 (6 bases). Deletions cut 0 bases from V and 4 bases from J, with 13 bases between. The CDR3 extends over 15 amino acids. The germline V gene encodes CDR1 GTSNPN and CDR2 SVGIG (reference sequence).

In its sample, this clonotype was seen a few times. Within a library made for alpha chains, this beta chain is off target, and its count is uninformative. The V and J genes are TRBV27 and TRBJ1-2, with 10 positions matching TRBD1. CDR1 MNHEY and CDR2 SMNVEV come from the germline V gene (reference sequence). The ends lost 3 bases at V and 8 bases at J; junction bases unmatched: 6. The CDR3 runs to 14 residues. The CDR3 DNA follows: TGTGCCAGCAGTTTTAGACAGGGGGCGAAAGGCTACACCTTC. Protein: CASSFRQGAKGYTF.

Concerning this clonotype itself: A library made for alpha chains picked up this beta chain off target, so its size means little. The chain couples TRBV27 to TRBJ1-5, with no clear D. V gave up 8 bases and J gave up 0 bases, with 5 bases separating them. Germline CDR1 MNHEY, CDR2 SMNVEV (reference sequence). The CDR3 extends over 12 amino acids. In DNA form, the CDR3 reads TGTGCCAGCGGTTATAGCAATCAGCCCCAGCATTTT. Its protein is CASGYSNQPQHF.

About this clonotype itself: A library prepared for alpha chains yielded this beta chain as an off-target read; its size is of little meaning. The chain is built from TRBV5-1 and TRBJ2-5; no definite D call. The CDR3 is made up of 14 amino acids. Germline assignment: CDR1 SGHRS and CDR2 YFSETQ. V was clipped by 0 bases and J by 7 bases, with 13 bases between them. CDR3 bases: TGCGCCAGCAGCTTGGAGGGCCTACTGGGGACCCAGTACTTC. This codes for CASSLEGLLGTQYF.

Details on this clonotype: This beta chain turned up in a library designed for alpha chains; as an off-target read, its abundance says little. The gene calls are TRBV3-1 and TRBJ2-5; 8 bases are shared with TRBD2. CDR3 length equals 16 residues. Germline values: CDR1 LGHDT, CDR2 YNNKEL (reference sequence). V was clipped by 8 bases and J by 4 bases; unmatched bases: 15. DNA for the CDR3: TGTGCCAGCCGTAAGGGGCAGCGGGAGAGGAGAGAGACCCAGTACTTC. This sequence encodes CASRKGQRERRETQYF.

Note on this clonotype: Because this beta chain is a stray read in a library intended to capture alpha chains, its abundance should not be given much weight. The chain is built from TRBV7-3 and TRBJ2-1; 8 bases are a match to TRBD2. The CDR3 length is 14 residues. CDR1 and CDR2 from the germline V gene are SGHTA and FQGTGA. Losses at the gene ends were 2 bases for V and 7 bases for J; bases not matched to a gene: 4. The CDR3 DNA sequence: TGTGCCAGCAGCTTACAACTAGCGGATAATGAGCAGTTCTTC. Translation gives CASSLQLADNEQFF.

The sample holds a few counts of this clonotype. A library prepared for alpha chains yielded this beta chain as an off-target read; its size is of little meaning. This sequence joins TRBV5-1 and TRBJ2-3, with D perhaps matching TRBD2 (6 bases). Between the trimmed V and J ends, which lost 5 bases and 3 bases, there was a span of 16 bases. This CDR3 comprises 15 residues. Germline V lookup: CDR1 SGHRS, CDR2 YFSETQ. This CDR3 is CASRGGAGPTDTQYF. CDR3 nucleotides: TGCGCCAGCAGGGGGGGAGCAGGGCCTACAGATACGCAGTATTTT.

With respect to this clonotype: Because this beta chain is a stray read in a library intended to capture alpha chains, its abundance should not be given much weight. The V gene is TRBV5-1, the J gene TRBJ1-1; 8 nucleotides align to TRBD1. Unmatched junction bases numbered 5, after V lost 2 bases and J lost 2 bases. Per germline, CDR1 SGHRS and CDR2 YFSETQ. The CDR3 is 15 residues long. Here the CDR3 reads CASSLSGTGNTEAFF. In nucleotides, the CDR3 is TGCGCCAGCAGCTTATCCGGGACAGGAAACACTGAAGCTTTCTTT.

Details on this clonotype: This beta chain is an off-target read within a library intended for alpha chains, so its frequency means little. This chain uses TRBV30 with TRBJ1-1; 11 nucleotides agree with TRBD1. There are 14 residues in the CDR3. The germline gives CDR1 GTSNPN, CDR2 SVGIG (reference sequence). The ends lost 0 bases at V and 11 bases at J; junction bases unmatched: 8. The CDR3 nucleotides are TGTGCCTGGAGTGTACGAGGACAGGGGGCTGCGGCTTTCTTT. It codes for CAWSVRGQGAAAFF.

As concerns this clonotype: This beta chain is off target for a library built for alpha chains, so its abundance means little. The V call is TRBV5-6, the J call TRBJ2-7; D is possibly TRBD2 (5 bases). CDR3 length equals 14 residues. Germline V CDR1 and CDR2: SGHDT, YYEEEE. Trimming stripped 0 bases from V and 0 bases from J, with 7 bases between. CDR3 protein: CASSLVGSSYEQYF. The DNA of the CDR3 is TGTGCCAGCAGCTTGGTTGGGAGCTCCTACGAGCAGTACTTC.

This clonotype was seen a handful of times. In a library made to pick up alpha chains, this beta chain is a stray read with a size that means little. The chain employs TRBV3-1 and TRBJ1-2; 8 bases are a match to TRBD1. Germline V gene lookup returns CDR1 LGHDT and CDR2 YNNKEL (reference sequence). V lost 3 bases, J lost 5 bases, and 8 bases stayed unmatched. The length of the CDR3 is 15 residues. CDR3 DNA sequence: TGTGCCAGCAGCCACGGACCAGGGGGCGAGTATGGCTACACCTTC. Its translation: CASSHGPGGEYGYTF.

Concerning this clonotype: This beta chain came through as a stray read in a library set up for alpha chains, and its size says little. The V and J genes are TRBV29-1 and TRBJ2-1, with 9 bases matching TRBD2. V gave up 8 bases and J gave up 10 bases; unmatched junction bases: 6. Germline loops: CDR1 SQVTM, CDR2 ANQGSEA. The CDR3 covers 11 residues. The CDR3 protein is CSLTSGGEQFF. CDR3 sequence (DNA): TGCAGCTTGACTAGCGGAGGGGAGCAGTTCTTC.

As to this clonotype: Since the library was made to target alpha chains, this beta chain is a stray read and its abundance is not meaningful. The chain is built from TRBV12-3 or TRBV12-4 and TRBJ1-6; D uncertain. The CDR3 runs 12 residues. Trimming shortened V by 6 bases and J by 10 bases, and 10 bases separated the two germline ends. The CDR3 region has the DNA TGTGCCAGCAGCTCCCCGGGATCACCCCTCCACTTT. It translates to CASSSPGSPLHF.

About this clonotype itself: Within a library made for alpha chains, this beta chain is off target, and its count is uninformative. The CDR3 DNA reads TGTGCCACCAGTGAATCCCTGGGGACCCAGTACTTC. Protein: CATSESLGTQYF. The chain has TRBV24-1 and TRBJ2-5; D remains unclear. The CDR3 spans 12 residues. The V gene lost 4 bases and the J gene lost 7 bases, with 9 bases spanning the gap. Germline CDR1 KGHDR, CDR2 SFDVKD.

Of note for this clonotype: This beta chain is an off-target read within a library intended for alpha chains, so its frequency means little. V and J are TRBV3-1 and TRBJ2-2; maybe TRBD2 (6 bases). Germline V gene sequence: CDR1 LGHDT, CDR2 YNNKEL (reference sequence). This CDR3 is built from 16 residues. Trimming cost V 1 base and J 1 base, with 10 bases left between them. The CDR3 spells CASSQVISGNTGELFF. The CDR3 nucleotides are TGTGCCAGCAGCCAAGTCATTAGCGGGAACACCGGGGAGCTGTTTTTT.

In regard to this clonotype: This beta chain appears as a stray read in a library generated for alpha chains; its size is not informative. The rearrangement uses TRBV27 and TRBJ2-1; the match to TRBD2 covers 12 bases. This CDR3 is built from 14 residues. Unmatched junction bases numbered 0, after V lost 5 bases and J lost 4 bases. In germline, CDR1 is MNHEY, CDR2 SMNVEV (reference sequence). In nucleotides, the CDR3 is TGTGCCAGCAGTCTAGCGGGAGGGTACAATGAGCAGTTCTTC. Translated: CASSLAGGYNEQFF.

A note on this clonotype: This beta chain is off target for a library built for alpha chains, so its abundance means little. The V and J genes are TRBV6-4 and TRBJ1-1, with 8 nucleotides matching TRBD1. The germline gives CDR1 MRHNA, CDR2 SNTAGT. The CDR3 spans 13 residues. The trim removed 6 bases at V and 2 bases at J, leaving 2 bases unmatched. CDR3 loop: CASRAGGNTEAFF. The DNA of the CDR3 is TGTGCCAGCAGGGCAGGGGGCAACACTGAAGCTTTCTTT.

This clonotype was observed once. Germline is not matched at one junction end, which may reflect a read error. Being off target in a library aimed at alpha chains, this beta chain has a size of little meaning. The V and J genes are TRBV4-1 and TRBJ2-1; D is perhaps TRBD1 or TRBD2 (5 bases each). CDR3 length equals 12 residues. The germline V gene encodes CDR1 MGHRA and CDR2 YSYEKL. As DNA, the CDR3 is TGCCCCAGCAGCCAAGAGGGGAATGAGCAGTTCTTC. This codes for CPSSQEGNEQFF.

With regard to this clonotype: This beta chain came through as a stray read in a library set up for alpha chains, and its size says little. The CDR3 bases are TGTGCCAGCAGTTACGTCTCTTGGCGGGCTCCGTATAGCAATCAGCCCCAGCATTTT. The encoded protein is CASSYVSWRAPYSNQPQHF. J is TRBJ1-5 and V is TRBV6-2 or TRBV6-3; no firm D call. The CDR3 length is 19 residues. V lost 2 bases and J 0 bases, leaving 20 bases between the germline ends. CDR1 and CDR2 (germline): MNHEY, SVGEGT.

Notes on this clonotype: This beta chain lies outside the target of a library built for alpha chains; its clone size means little. This chain joins TRBV7-9 and TRBJ1-6; no reliable D call. Germline V lookup: CDR1 SEHNR, CDR2 FQNEAQ (reference sequence). Trimming removed 1 base at V and 12 bases at J, with 10 bases between. The CDR3 contains 13 residues. The CDR3 region is CASSLGGSEPLHF. In nucleotides, the CDR3 is TGTGCCAGCAGCTTAGGTGGCAGTGAACCCCTCCACTTT.

This clonotype was found once. The size of this beta chain means little, since it is a stray read in a library made for alpha chains. The V gene is TRBV20-1, the J gene TRBJ2-7; tentatively, D is TRBD2 (5 bases). Germline-derived CDR1 and CDR2 are DFQATT and SNEGSKA (reference sequence). Trimming stripped 6 bases from V and 5 bases from J, with 14 bases between. The CDR3 runs 12 residues. The CDR3 sequence is CSALLGVHEQYF. The CDR3 nucleotides read TGCAGTGCCCTACTAGGAGTCCACGAGCAGTACTTC.